This entry lists 7 T cell receptor beta chains sequenced from one sample in a study of blood T cell repertoires in COVID-19. TCRdb keeps only in-frame clones here, not all; method: immunoSEQ multiplex PCR. This table holds 200,000 to 300,000 clones, 82% found once. The sample was peripheral blood. The receptor set was obtained from a woman aged 60-75 years with active or convalescent COVID-19.

The table lists this clone with a count of one. The V call is TRBV30, the J call TRBJ1-3; D may be TRBD1 (6 bases). V lost 4 bases and J 9 bases, leaving 22 bases between the germline ends. This CDR3 is built from 15 residues. Germline V CDR1 and CDR2: GTSNPN, SVGIG (reference sequence). As DNA, the CDR3 is TGTGCCTGGACCCGTGGGCAGGGGCGACCTAGCACCATATATTTT. Translating gives CAWTRGQGRPSTIYF.

V gene TRBV7-2 combines with J gene TRBJ2-7; 7 bases map to TRBD1. Trimming cost V 0 bases and J 2 bases; bases outside gene matches: 4. The length of the CDR3 is 15 residues. Looked up from germline, CDR1 is SGHTA and CDR2 is FQGNSA. Here the CDR3 DNA reads TGTGCCAGCAGCTTAGCAGGGGGCGCGGCCTACGAGCAGTACTTC. Encoded protein: CASSLAGGAAYEQYF. Complete variable domain (other parts from reference TRBV7-2 and TRBJ2-7): GAGVSQSPSNKVTEKGKDVELRCDPISGHTALYWYRQSLGQGLEFLIYFQGNSAPDKSGLPSDRFSAERTGGSVSTLTIQRTQQEDSAVYLCASSLAGGAAYEQYFGPGTRLTVT.

The V gene is TRBV7-3, the J gene TRBJ2-5, with TRBD2 matching 7 bases. The V segment lost 5 bases and the J segment 2 bases; nucleotides outside the gene matches: 2. Germline V gene lookup returns CDR1 SGHTA and CDR2 FQGTGA. This CDR3 comprises 13 residues. In DNA form, the CDR3 reads TGTGCCAGCAGCCCCGGGGGGCAAGAGACCCAGTACTTC. Its translation is CASSPGGQETQYF.

There are a few counts of this clone. This rearrangement joins TRBV7-3 to TRBJ2-3; perhaps TRBD2 as D (5 bases). CDR1 SGHTA and CDR2 FQGTGA come from the germline V gene. Trimming removed 5 bases from V and 0 bases from J, with 12 bases in between. This CDR3 is built from 15 residues. CDR3 in DNA: TGTGCCAGCAGCCCGCGGGCGGCTAGCACAGATACGCAGTATTTT. This codes for CASSPRAASTDTQYF. The complete variable domain, with remaining parts taken from reference TRBV7-3 and TRBJ2-3, reads GAGVSQTPSNKVTEKGKYVELRCDPISGHTALYWYRQSLGQGPEFLIYFQGTGAADDSGLPNDRFFAVRPEGSVSTLKIQRTERGDSAVYLCASSPRAASTDTQYFGPGTRLTVL.

V usage is TRBV27 and J usage is TRBJ2-3; unclear D gene. This CDR3 contains 14 residues. V was clipped by 6 bases and J by 3 bases, with 13 bases between them. CDR1 is MNHEY, CDR2 SMNVEV, per germline (reference sequence). The CDR3 loop is CASSTQSITDTQYF. The CDR3 nucleotides read TGTGCCAGCAGCACACAATCCATTACAGATACGCAGTATTTT.

The V and J genes are TRBV5-4 and TRBJ1-2; D is ambiguous. V was shortened by 7 bases and J by 2 bases, with 12 bases between the two germline ends. This CDR3 region has 13 residues. Germline lookup yields CDR1 SGHNT and CDR2 YYREEE (reference sequence). DNA of the CDR3: TGTGCCAGCGGGAACGGAGGCAACTATGGCTACACCTTC. Translating gives CASGNGGNYGYTF. The whole variable domain, remainder taken from reference TRBV5-4 and TRBJ1-2, is ETGVTQSPTHLIKTRGQQVTLRCSSQSGHNTVSWYQQALGQGPQFIFQYYREEENGRGNFPPRFSGLQFPNYSSELNVNALELDDSALYLCASGNGGNYGYTFGSGTRLTVV.

The chain has TRBV6-5 and TRBJ1-3; D is undetermined. V lost 2 bases and J lost 0, with 8 bases in between. The CDR3 length is 15 residues. The germline V gene encodes CDR1 MNHEY and CDR2 SVGAGI. The CDR3 DNA follows: TGTGCCAGCAGTTACGGCGGTCGCTCTGGAAACACCATATATTTT. This codes for CASSYGGRSGNTIYF.